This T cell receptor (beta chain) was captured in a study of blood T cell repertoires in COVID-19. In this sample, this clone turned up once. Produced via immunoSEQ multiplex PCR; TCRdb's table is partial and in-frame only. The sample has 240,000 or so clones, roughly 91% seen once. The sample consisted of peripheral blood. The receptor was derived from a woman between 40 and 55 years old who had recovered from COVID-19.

The chain's CDR3 is CASGGRDRGRHGYTF. The CDR3, as DNA: TGTGCCAGCGGAGGGCGGGACAGGGGCCGTCATGGCTACACCTTC. The gene calls are TRBV2 and TRBJ1-2; 10 bases match TRBD1. CDR1 and CDR2 (germline): SNHLY, FYNNEI. V was pared by 8 bases and J by 6 bases, with 12 bases of the junction left unmatched. The CDR3 extends over 15 amino acids.